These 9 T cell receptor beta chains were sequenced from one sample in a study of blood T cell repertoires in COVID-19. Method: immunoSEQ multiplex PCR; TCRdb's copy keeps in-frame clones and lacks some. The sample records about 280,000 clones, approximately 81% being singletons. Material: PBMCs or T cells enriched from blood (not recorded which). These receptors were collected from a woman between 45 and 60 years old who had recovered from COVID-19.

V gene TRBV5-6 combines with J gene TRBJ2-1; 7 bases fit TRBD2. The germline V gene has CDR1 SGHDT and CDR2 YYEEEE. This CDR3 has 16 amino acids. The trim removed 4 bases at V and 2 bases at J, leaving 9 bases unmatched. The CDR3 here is CASSPEGRGTYNEQFF. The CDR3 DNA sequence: TGTGCCAGCAGCCCGGAGGGGCGGGGGACCTACAATGAGCAGTTCTTC.

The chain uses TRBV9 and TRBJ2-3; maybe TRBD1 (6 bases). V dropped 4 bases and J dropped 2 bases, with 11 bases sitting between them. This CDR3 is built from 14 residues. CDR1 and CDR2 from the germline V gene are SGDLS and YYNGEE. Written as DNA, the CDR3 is TGTGCCAGCAGCTCAGACAGGTCCACAGATACGCAGTATTTT. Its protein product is CASSSDRSTDTQYF.

As DNA, the CDR3 is TGCGCCAGCAGCTCTTCCGCTGGAAACACCATATATTTT. Translated: CASSSSAGNTIYF. The chain links TRBV5-1 to TRBJ1-3, with D hard to call. The CDR3 extends over 13 amino acids. Trimming took 3 bases from V and 2 from J, leaving 6 bases between them. The germline gives CDR1 SGHRS, CDR2 YFSETQ.

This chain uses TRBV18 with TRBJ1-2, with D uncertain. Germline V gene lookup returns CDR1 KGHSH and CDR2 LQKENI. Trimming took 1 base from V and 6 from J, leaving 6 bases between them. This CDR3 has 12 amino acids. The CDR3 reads CASSPRGNGYTF. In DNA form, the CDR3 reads TGTGCCAGCTCACCACGAGGGAATGGCTACACCTTC.

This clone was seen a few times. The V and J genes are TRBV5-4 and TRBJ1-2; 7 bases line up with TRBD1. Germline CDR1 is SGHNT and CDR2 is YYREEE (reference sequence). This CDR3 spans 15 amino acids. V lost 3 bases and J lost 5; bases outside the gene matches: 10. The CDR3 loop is CASSSNRGQVYGYTF. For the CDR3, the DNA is TGTGCCAGCAGCTCAAACCGCGGACAGGTTTATGGCTACACCTTC. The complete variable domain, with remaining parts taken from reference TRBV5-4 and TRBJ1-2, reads ETGVTQSPTHLIKTRGQQVTLRCSSQSGHNTVSWYQQALGQGPQFIFQYYREEENGRGNFPPRFSGLQFPNYSSELNVNALELDDSALYLCASSSNRGQVYGYTFGSGTRLTVV.

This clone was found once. The CDR3 bases are TGTGCCAGCAGCTTAGATAAACAGGGTTATAATTCACCCCTCCACTTT. Residues: CASSLDKQGYNSPLHF. The chain uses TRBV7-9 and TRBJ1-6; perhaps TRBD1 as D (6 bases). The CDR3 is 16 amino acids. Per the germline V gene, CDR1 is SEHNR and CDR2 is FQNEAQ (reference sequence). Trimming left V 1 base short and J 4 bases short, with 11 bases between.

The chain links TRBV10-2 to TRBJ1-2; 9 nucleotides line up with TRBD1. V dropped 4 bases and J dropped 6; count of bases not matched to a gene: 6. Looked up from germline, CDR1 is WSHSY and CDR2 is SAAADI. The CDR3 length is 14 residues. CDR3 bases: TGCGCCAGCAGTGTCACAGGGGGCCTGAATGGCTACACCTTC. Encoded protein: CASSVTGGLNGYTF.

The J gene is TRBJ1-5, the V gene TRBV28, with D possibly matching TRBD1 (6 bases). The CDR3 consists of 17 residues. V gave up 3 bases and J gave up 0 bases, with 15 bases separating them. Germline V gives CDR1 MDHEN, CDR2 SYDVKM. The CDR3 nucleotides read TGTGCCAGCAGTTTTTCGGGCAGGGGCCTTAGCAATCAGCCCCAGCATTTT. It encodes CASSFSGRGLSNQPQHF.

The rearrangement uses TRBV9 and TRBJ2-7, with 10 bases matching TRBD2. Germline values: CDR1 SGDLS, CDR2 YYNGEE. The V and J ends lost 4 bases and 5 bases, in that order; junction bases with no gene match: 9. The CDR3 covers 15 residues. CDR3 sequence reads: CASSSTSGRAHEQYF. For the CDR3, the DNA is TGTGCCAGCAGCTCCACCAGCGGGAGGGCCCACGAGCAGTACTTC.